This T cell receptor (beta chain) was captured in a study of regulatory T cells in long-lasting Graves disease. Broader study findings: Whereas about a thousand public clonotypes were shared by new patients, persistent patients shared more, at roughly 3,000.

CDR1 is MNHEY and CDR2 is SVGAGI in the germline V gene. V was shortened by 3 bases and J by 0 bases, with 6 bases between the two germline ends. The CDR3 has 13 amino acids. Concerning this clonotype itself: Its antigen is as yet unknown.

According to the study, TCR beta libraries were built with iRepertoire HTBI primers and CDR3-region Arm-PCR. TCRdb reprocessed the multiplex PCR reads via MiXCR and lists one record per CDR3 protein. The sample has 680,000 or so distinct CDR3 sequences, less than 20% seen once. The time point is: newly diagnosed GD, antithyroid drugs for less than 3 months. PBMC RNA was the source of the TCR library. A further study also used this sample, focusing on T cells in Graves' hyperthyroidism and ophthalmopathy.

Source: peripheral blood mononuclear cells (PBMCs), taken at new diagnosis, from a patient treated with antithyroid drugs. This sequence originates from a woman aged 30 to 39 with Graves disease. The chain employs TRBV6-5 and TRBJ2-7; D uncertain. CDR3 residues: CASSYQASYEQYF. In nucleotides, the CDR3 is TGTGCCAGCAGTTATCAGGCCTCCTACGAGCAGTACTTC.